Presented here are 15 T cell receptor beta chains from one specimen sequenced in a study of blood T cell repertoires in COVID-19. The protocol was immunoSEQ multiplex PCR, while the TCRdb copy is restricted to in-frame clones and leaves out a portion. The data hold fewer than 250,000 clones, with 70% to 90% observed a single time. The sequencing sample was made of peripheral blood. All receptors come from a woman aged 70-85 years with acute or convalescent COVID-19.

In DNA, the CDR3 is TGTGCCAGCTCACCCGACGGACAGGCGAATCAGCCCCAGCATTTT. Protein product: CASSPDGQANQPQHF. V usage is TRBV18 and J usage is TRBJ1-5, with TRBD1 identical over 7 bases. J gave up 4 bases and V 3 bases, and 6 bases lay outside the gene matches. Germline lookup yields CDR1 KGHSH and CDR2 LQKENI. The CDR3 is made up of 15 amino acids.

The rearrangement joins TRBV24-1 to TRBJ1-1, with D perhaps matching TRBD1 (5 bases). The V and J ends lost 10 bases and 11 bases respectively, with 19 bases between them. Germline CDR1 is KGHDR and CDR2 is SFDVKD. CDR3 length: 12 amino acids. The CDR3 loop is CATPRGGVDAFF. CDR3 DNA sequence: TGTGCCACGCCCCGTGGGGGGGTAGACGCTTTCTTT.

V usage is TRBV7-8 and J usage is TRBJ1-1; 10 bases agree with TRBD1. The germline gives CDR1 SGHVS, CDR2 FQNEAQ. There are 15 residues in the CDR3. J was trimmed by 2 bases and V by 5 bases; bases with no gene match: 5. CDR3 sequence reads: CASSRRTGGNTEAFF. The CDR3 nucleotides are TGTGCCAGCAGCAGAAGGACAGGGGGTAACACTGAAGCTTTCTTT. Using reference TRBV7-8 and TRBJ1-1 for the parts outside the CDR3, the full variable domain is GAGVSQSPRYKVAKRGQDVALRCDPISGHVSLFWYQQALGQGPEFLTYFQNEAQLDKSGLPSDRFFAERPEGSVSTLKIQRTQQEDSAVYLCASSRRTGGNTEAFFGQGTRLTVV.

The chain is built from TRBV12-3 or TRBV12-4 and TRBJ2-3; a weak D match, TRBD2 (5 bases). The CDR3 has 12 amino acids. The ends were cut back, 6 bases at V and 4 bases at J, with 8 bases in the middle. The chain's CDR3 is CASSRLSDTQYF. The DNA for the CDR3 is TGTGCCAGCAGCCGACTATCAGATACGCAGTATTTT.

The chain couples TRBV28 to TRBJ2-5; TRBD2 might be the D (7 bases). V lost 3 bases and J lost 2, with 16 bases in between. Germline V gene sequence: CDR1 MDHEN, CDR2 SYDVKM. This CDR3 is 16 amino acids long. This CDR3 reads CASSLGAGRAQETQYF. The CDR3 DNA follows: TGTGCCAGCAGTTTGGGGGCAGGGAGGGCTCAAGAGACCCAGTACTTC.

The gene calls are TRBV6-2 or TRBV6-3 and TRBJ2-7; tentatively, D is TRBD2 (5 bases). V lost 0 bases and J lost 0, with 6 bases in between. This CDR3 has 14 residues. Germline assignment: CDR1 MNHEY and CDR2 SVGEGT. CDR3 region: CASSYSRGSYEQYF. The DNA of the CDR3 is TGTGCCAGCAGTTACTCACGGGGCTCCTACGAGCAGTACTTC.

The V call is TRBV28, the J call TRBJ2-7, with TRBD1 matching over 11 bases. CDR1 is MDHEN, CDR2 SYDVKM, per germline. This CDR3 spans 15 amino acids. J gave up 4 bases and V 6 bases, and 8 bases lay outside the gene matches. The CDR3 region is CASRDFGQGAYEQYF. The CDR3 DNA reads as TGTGCCAGCAGGGATTTTGGACAGGGGGCTTACGAGCAGTACTTC.

CDR3 sequence (DNA): TGCGCCAGCAGCCTCGAGACAGGGGCAAATCAGCCCCAGCATTTT. This translates into CASSLETGANQPQHF. The chain is built from TRBV5-1 and TRBJ1-5, with TRBD1 identical over 8 bases. This CDR3 is built from 15 residues. With 4 bases clipped from V and 4 bases from J, the junction kept 7 bases outside the gene matches. Germline V gene sequence: CDR1 SGHRS, CDR2 YFSETQ.

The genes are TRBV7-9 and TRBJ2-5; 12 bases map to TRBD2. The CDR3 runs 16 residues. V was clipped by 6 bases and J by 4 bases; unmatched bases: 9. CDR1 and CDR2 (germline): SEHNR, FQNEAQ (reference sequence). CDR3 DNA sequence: TGTGCCAGCAGATCAGGACTAGCGGGGAAAAGAGAGACCCAGTACTTC. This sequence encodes CASRSGLAGKRETQYF.

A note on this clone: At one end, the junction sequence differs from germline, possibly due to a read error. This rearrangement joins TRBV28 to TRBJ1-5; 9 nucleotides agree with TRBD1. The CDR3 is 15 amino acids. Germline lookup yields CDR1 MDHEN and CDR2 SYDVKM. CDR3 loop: CASSLITGGKQPQHF. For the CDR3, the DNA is TGTGCCAGCAGTTTAATAACAGGGGGCAAACAGCCCCAGCATTTT.

DNA for the CDR3: TGTGCCAGCAGCCTAGGGTTGAGTGGCAATCAGCCCCAGCATTTT. Translating gives CASSLGLSGNQPQHF. V is TRBV7-2 and J is TRBJ1-5; D ambiguous. CDR3 length: 15 amino acids. V lost 5 bases and J lost 2, with 13 bases in between. Germline V gene lookup returns CDR1 SGHTA and CDR2 FQGNSA.

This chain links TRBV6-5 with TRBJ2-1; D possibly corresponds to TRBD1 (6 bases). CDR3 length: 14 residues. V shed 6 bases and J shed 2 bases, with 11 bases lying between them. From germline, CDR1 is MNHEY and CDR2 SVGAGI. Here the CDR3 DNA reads TGTGCCAGCAGCCAGGGGACGGCCTACAATGAGCAGTTCTTC. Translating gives CASSQGTAYNEQFF.

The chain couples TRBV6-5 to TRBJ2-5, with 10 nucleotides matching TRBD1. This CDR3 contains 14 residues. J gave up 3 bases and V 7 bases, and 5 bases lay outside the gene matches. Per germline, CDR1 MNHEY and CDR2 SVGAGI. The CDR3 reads CASKRTGGEETQYF. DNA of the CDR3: TGTGCCAGCAAAAGGACAGGGGGGGAAGAGACCCAGTACTTC.

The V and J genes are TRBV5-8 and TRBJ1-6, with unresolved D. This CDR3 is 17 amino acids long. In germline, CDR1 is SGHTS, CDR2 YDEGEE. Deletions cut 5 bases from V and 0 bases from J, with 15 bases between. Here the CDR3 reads CASSRRTGSSYNSPLHF. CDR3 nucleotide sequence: TGTGCCAGCAGTCGACGGACGGGGAGCTCCTATAATTCACCCCTCCACTTT.

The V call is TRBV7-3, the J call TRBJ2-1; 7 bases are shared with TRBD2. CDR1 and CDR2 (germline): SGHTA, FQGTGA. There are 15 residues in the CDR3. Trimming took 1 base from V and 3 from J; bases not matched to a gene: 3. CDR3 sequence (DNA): TGTGCCAGCAGCTTAATAGCGGGCGACTACAATGAGCAGTTCTTC. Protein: CASSLIAGDYNEQFF.